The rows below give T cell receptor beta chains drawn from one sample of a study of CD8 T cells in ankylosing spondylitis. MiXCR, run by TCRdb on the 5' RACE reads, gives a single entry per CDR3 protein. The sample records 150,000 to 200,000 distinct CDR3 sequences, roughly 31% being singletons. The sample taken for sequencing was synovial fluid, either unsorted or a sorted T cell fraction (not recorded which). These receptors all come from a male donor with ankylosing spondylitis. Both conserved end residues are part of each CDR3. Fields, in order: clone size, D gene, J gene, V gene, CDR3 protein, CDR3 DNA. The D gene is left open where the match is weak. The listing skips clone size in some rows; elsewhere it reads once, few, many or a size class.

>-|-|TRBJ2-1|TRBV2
CASSEALSYYNEQFF
TGTGCCAGCAGTGAAGCCTTATCCTACTACAATGAGCAGTTCTTC
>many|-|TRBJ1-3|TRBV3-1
CASSQDGTGNTIYF
TGTGCCAGCAGCCAAGACGGGACGGGAAACACCATATATTTT
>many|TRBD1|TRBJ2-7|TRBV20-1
CSAIRTGGTLYEQYF
TGCAGTGCTATCCGGACAGGGGGGACTCTATACGAGCAGTACTTC
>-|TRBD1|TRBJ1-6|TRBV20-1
CSARDTGGLGYNSPLHF
TGCAGTGCTAGAGATACAGGGGGCCTAGGCTATAATTCACCCCTCCACTTT
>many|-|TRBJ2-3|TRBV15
CATSRDAVSTDTQYF
TGTGCCACCAGCAGAGATGCGGTTAGCACAGATACGCAGTATTTT
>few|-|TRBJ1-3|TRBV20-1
CSARRGLLSGNTIYF
TGCAGTGCTAGACGGGGTCTCTTATCTGGAAACACCATATATTTT
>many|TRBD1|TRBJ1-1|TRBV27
CASSVAGTGTGTEAFF
TGTGCCAGCAGTGTTGCCGGGACAGGGACAGGGACTGAAGCTTTCTTT
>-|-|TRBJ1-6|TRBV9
CASSLGKANSPLHF
TGTGCCAGCAGCCTAGGGAAGGCTAATTCACCCCTCCACTTT
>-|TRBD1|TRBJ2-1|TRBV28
CASSPRGQGVNEQFF
TGTGCCAGCAGCCCCCGGGGACAGGGGGTTAATGAGCAGTTCTTC
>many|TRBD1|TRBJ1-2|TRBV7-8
CASSLKAGGYGYTF
TGTGCCAGCAGCTTAAAGGCAGGGGGGTATGGCTACACCTTC
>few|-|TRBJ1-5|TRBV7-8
CASSFGGKNQPQHF
TGTGCCAGCAGCTTCGGGGGTAAGAATCAGCCCCAGCATTTT
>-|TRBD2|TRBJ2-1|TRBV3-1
CASSQASGRGTGEQFF
TGTGCCAGCAGCCAAGCTAGCGGGAGGGGGACGGGTGAGCAGTTCTTC
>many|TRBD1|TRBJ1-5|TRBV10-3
CAISESVTGGLINQPQHF
TGTGCCATCAGTGAGTCGGTTACAGGGGGGCTAATTAATCAGCCCCAGCATTTT
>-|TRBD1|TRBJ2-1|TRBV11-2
CASSFPGQGSSQFF
TGTGCCAGCAGCTTTCCGGGACAGGGGAGTTCGCAGTTCTTC
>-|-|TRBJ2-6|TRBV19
CASSIEVSGANVLTF
TGTGCCAGTAGTATAGAAGTCTCTGGGGCCAACGTCCTGACTTTC
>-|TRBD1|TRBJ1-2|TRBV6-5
CASSYSIRQGDYGYTF
TGTGCCAGCAGTTACTCCATCCGGCAGGGGGACTATGGCTACACCTTC
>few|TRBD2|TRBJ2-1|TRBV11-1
CASSLARLSVAGMYNEQFF
TGTGCCAGCAGCTTAGCGCGACTTTCAGTAGCGGGGATGTACAATGAGCAGTTCTTC
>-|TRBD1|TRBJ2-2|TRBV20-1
CSALGDRASDTGELFF
TGCAGTGCACTCGGGGACAGGGCGTCGGACACCGGGGAGCTGTTTTTT
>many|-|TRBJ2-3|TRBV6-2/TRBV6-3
CASSPTEDTQYF
TGTGCCAGCAGCCCGACGGAAGATACGCAGTATTTT
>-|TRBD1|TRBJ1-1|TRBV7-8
CASSFREDRGTEAFF
TGTGCCAGCAGCTTTCGGGAAGACAGGGGGACTGAAGCTTTCTTT
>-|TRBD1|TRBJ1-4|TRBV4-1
CASSLDRDDEKLFF
TGCGCCAGCAGCTTGGACAGGGACGATGAAAAACTGTTTTTT
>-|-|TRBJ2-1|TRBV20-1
CSASDRSLSYNEQFF
TGCAGTGCTAGCGATCGATCCCTATCCTACAATGAGCAGTTCTTC
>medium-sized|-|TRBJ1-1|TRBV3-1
CASSQADRMNTEAFF
TGTGCCAGCAGCCAAGCCGACAGGATGAACACTGAAGCTTTCTTT
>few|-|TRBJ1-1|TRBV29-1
CSVIREGGLWGEAFF
TGCAGCGTCATCAGGGAAGGTGGACTATGGGGTGAAGCTTTCTTT
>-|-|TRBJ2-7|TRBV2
CASRGDGTYEQYF
TGTGCCAGCAGGGGGGACGGAACCTACGAGCAGTACTTC
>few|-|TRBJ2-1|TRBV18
CASSPPERGWRQFF
TGTGCCAGCTCACCACCCGAACGAGGGTGGCGGCAGTTCTTC
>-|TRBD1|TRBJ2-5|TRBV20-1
CSARGQNQETQYF
TGCAGTGCTAGGGGACAGAACCAAGAGACCCAGTACTTC
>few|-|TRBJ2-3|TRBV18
CASSPPENTDTQYF
TGTGCCAGCTCACCACCGGAGAACACAGATACGCAGTATTTT
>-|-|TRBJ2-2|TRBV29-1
CKVQSHTGELFF
TGCAAGGTCCAGTCCCACACCGGGGAGCTGTTTTTT
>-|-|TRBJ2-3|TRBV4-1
CASSQAARERPTDTQYF
TGCGCCAGCAGCCAAGCGGCGCGGGAAAGGCCCACAGATACGCAGTATTTT
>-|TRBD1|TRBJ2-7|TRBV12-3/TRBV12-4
CASSLRTGGSFEQYF
TGTGCCAGCAGTCTCAGGACAGGGGGTAGTTTCGAGCAGTACTTC
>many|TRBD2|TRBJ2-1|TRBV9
CASSQTSGSSYNEQFF
TGTGCCAGCAGCCAGACTAGCGGGAGCTCCTACAATGAGCAGTTCTTC
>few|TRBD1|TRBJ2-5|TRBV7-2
CASSLRPTGLKETQYF
TGTGCCAGCAGCTTGAGGCCGACAGGGCTCAAAGAGACCCAGTACTTC
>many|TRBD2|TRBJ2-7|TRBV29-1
CSVGTLAGVVHEQYF
TGCAGCGTTGGCACCCTAGCGGGAGTTGTTCACGAGCAGTACTTC
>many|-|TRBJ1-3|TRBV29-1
CSVDEGYTIYF
TGCAGCGTTGATGAAGGGTACACCATATATTTT
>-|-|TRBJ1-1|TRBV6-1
CASSLTGMGTEAFF
TGTGCCAGCAGTCTGACCGGGATGGGCACTGAAGCTTTCTTT
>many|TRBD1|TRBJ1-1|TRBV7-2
CASSSQGAWTEAFF
TGTGCCAGCAGCTCCCAGGGGGCTTGGACTGAAGCTTTCTTT
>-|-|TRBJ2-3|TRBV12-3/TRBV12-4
CASGHLNTDTQYF
TGTGCCAGCGGCCACCTCAACACAGATACGCAGTATTTT
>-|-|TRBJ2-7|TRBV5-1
CASMEEQYF
TGCGCCAGCATGGAGGAGCAGTACTTC
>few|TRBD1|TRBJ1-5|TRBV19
CASRTGVGFGQPQHF
TGTGCCAGTAGGACAGGGGTTGGATTTGGTCAGCCCCAGCATTTT
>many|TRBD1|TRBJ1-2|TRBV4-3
CASSQRPGQDHGYTF
TGCGCCAGCAGCCAAAGACCGGGACAGGACCATGGCTACACCTTC
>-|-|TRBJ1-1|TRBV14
CASSPKGYTEAFF
TGTGCCAGCAGCCCTAAAGGGTACACTGAAGCTTTCTTT
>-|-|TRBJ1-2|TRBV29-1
CSVKSSANSYGYTF
TGCAGCGTCAAAAGTAGCGCGAATTCCTATGGCTACACCTTC
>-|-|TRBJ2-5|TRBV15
CATMARETQYF
TGTGCCACCATGGCCCGTGAGACCCAGTACTTC
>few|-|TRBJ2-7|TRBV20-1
CSAPWGRSSYEQYF
TGCAGTGCTCCTTGGGGGCGGTCCTCCTACGAGCAGTACTTC
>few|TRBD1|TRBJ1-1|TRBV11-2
CASSFGGQGAEAFF
TGTGCCAGCAGCTTTGGGGGACAGGGCGCTGAAGCTTTCTTT
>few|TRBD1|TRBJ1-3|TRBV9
CASSLDRADTIYF
TGTGCCAGCAGCCTAGACAGGGCGGACACCATATATTTT
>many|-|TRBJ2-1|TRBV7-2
CASSLGSSSYNEQFF
TGTGCCAGCAGCCTAGGCTCCAGCTCCTACAATGAGCAGTTCTTC
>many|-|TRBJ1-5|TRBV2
CASSEGGTGKGPQHF
TGTGCCAGCAGTGAGGGGGGTACGGGGAAGGGGCCCCAGCATTTT
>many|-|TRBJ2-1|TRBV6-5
CASSYDTWGGKGEQFF
TGTGCCAGCAGTTACGACACATGGGGTGGGAAAGGTGAGCAGTTCTTC
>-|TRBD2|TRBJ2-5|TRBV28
CASSFTSSGETQYF
TGTGCCAGCAGTTTCACCTCTAGCGGTGAGACCCAGTACTTC